This T cell receptor beta chain was recovered during a study of regulatory T cells in long-lasting Graves disease. Study overall: Disease was considered persistent Graves' disease after over 5 years of antithyroid drugs (with positive TSH receptor antibodies). Broader study findings: Persistent disease preferred TRBV28, TRBJ1-2 and TRBJ2-5. Peripheral blood, not thyroid tissue, was the sole material studied. Persistent Graves' cases showed lower TCR diversity than newly diagnosed cases.

Sequencing libraries for TCR beta were prepared with iRepertoire HTBI primers and Arm-PCR of CDR3 regions. One entry per CDR3 protein results from TCRdb running MiXCR on the multiplex PCR reads. This table holds 300,000 or so distinct CDR3 sequences, roughly a fifth found once. Comments on this clonotype: Its target is unknown. One end of the junction does not line up with germline, which may come from a read error.

Time point defined: persistent/refractory GD, antithyroid drugs over 5 years with positive TRAb. Following extraction of RNA from PBMCs, that RNA was used to make the TCR library. The CDR3 is 15 amino acids. Germline CDR1 SGHAT, CDR2 FQNNGV. The V and J genes are TRBV11-2 and TRBJ1-4; D remains unclear. This TCR derives from a female donor with Graves disease. The sequenced sample was peripheral blood mononuclear cells (PBMCs), obtained when the disease was refractory, from a patient treated with antithyroid drugs. CDR3 amino acids: CASSLEALPGEKLFF. CDR3 nucleotide sequence: TGTGCCAGCAGCTTAGAAGCTCTTCCGGGTGAAAAGCTGTTTTTT.